This section outlines one TCR beta chain sequence together with its context. The record originates from a study of control samples from healthy donors and cancer patients. Libraries were prepared by immunoSEQ multiplex PCR; TCRdb keeps only in-frame clonotypes and omits some of them. The sample lists 100,000 or so clones, 92% occurring once. The sample consisted of blood. The receptor comes from a woman aged 18 to 35 in good health.

CDR3 loop: CASSLTGYNEQFF. DNA for the CDR3: TGTGCCAGCAGCCTGACAGGCTACAATGAGCAGTTCTTC. This sequence joins TRBV9 and TRBJ2-1, with D possibly TRBD1 on 6 matching bases. CDR1 is SGDLS, CDR2 YYNGEE, per germline. This CDR3 spans 13 amino acids. The ends were cut back, 4 bases at V and 3 bases at J, with 8 bases in the middle.